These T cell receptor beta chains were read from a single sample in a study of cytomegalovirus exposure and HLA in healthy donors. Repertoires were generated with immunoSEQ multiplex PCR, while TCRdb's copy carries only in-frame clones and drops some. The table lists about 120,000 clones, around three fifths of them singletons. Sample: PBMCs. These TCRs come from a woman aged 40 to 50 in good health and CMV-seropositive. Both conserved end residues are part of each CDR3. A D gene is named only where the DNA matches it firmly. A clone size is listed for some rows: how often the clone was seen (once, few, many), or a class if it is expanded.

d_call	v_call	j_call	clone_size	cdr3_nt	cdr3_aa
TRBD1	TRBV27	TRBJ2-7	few	TGTGCCAGCAGTTTTTGGGACAGGGGGACCTACGAGCAGTACTTC	CASSFWDRGTYEQYF
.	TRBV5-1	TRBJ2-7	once	TGCGCCAGCAGCTTGGCCGCGGGCAGCACCTACGAGCAGTACTTC	CASSLAAGSTYEQYF
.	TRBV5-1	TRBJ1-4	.	TGCGCCAGCAGCTTGGTTCAGGGGTCTAATGAAAAACTGTTTTTT	CASSLVQGSNEKLFF
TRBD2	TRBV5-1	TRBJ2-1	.	TGCGCCAGCAGGGCGGGGGGGATGGGGAATGAGCAGTTCTTC	CASRAGGMGNEQFF
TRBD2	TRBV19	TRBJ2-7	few	TGTGCCAGTATTGGTGGAGGGACTAGCGGTACCTACGAGCAGTACTTC	CASIGGGTSGTYEQYF
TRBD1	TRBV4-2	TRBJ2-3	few	TGTGCCAGCAGCCAAAACGACAGGGTAGGAGCAGATACGCAGTATTTT	CASSQNDRVGADTQYF
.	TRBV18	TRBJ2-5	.	TGTGCCAGCTCACCTGGCCTCCAAGAGACCCAGTACTTC	CASSPGLQETQYF
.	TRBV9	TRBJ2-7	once	TGTGCCAGCAGCGTAGGGGGCGCGATCTACGAGCAGTACTTC	CASSVGGAIYEQYF
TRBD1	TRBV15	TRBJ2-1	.	TGTGCCACCAGCAGGGGGGTAGTGGGACAGGGGTACAATGAGCAGTTCTTC	CATSRGVVGQGYNEQFF
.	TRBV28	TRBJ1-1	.	TGTGCCAGCAGCAGGGGACCGTTTGAAGCTTTCTTT	CASSRGPFEAFF
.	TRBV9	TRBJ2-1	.	TGTGCCAGCAGCGCCCGGGACAACTACAATGAGCAGTTCTTC	CASSARDNYNEQFF
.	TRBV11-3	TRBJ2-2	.	TGTGCCAGCAGCTTAGGGCTGGGGACACGCGGTACCGGGGAGCTGTTTTTT	CASSLGLGTRGTGELFF
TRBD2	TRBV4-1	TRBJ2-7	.	TGCGCCAGCAGCCAAAGGTGGGAGGGCGTGGGGCAGTACTTC	CASSQRWEGVGQYF
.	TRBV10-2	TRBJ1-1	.	TGCGCCAGCAGTGAGTCGAGGCAGCGCACTGAAGCTTTCTTT	CASSESRQRTEAFF
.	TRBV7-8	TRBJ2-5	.	TGTGCCAGCAGCTCAAGTGGAGCGCTTGAAGAGACCCAGTACTTC	CASSSSGALEETQYF
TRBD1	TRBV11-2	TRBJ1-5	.	TGTGCCAGCAGCAACAACAGGGGCCGCAGGCCCCAGCATTTT	CASSNNRGRRPQHF
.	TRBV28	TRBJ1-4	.	TGTGCCACATACAGTCCAACTAATGAAAAACTGTTTTTT	CATYSPTNEKLFF
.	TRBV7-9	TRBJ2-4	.	TGTGCCAGCAGCACGGGACTCCTCAAGTACTTC	CASSTGLLKYF
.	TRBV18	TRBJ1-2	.	TGTGCCAGCTCACCGGCAGGCGGGGAGGGCTACACCTTC	CASSPAGGEGYTF
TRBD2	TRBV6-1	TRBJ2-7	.	TGTGCCAGCAGCCCGTCTAGCGGCGGATCCTACGAGCAGTACTTC	CASSPSSGGSYEQYF
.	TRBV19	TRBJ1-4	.	TGTGCCAGTAGCGAGGGCCCTAATGAAAAACTGTTTTTT	CASSEGPNEKLFF
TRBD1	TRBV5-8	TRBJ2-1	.	TGTGCCAGCAGCTGGACAGGGGGGCAGTTCTTC	CASSWTGGQFF
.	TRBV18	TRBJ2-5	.	TGTGCCAGCTCACCATACGACGGAGAAGAGACCCAGTACTTC	CASSPYDGEETQYF
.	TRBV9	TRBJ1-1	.	TGTGCCAGCAGCGTAGCTACAGGGTACACTGAAGCTTTCTTT	CASSVATGYTEAFF
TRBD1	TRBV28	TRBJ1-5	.	TGTGCCAGCATTCCGGGACAGAGCAATCAGCCCCAGCATTTT	CASIPGQSNQPQHF
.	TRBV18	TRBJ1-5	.	TGTGCCAGCTCTCCTAATAGCAATCAGCCCCAGCATTTT	CASSPNSNQPQHF
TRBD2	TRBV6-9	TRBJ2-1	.	TGTGCCAGCAGTTCCCACGGGACTAGCGGGGGACCCTACAATGAGCAGTTCTTC	CASSSHGTSGGPYNEQFF
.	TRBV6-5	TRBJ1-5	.	TGTGCCAGCACCCCCCCCGGTAGCAATCAGCCCCAGCATTTT	CASTPPGSNQPQHF
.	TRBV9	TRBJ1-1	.	TGTGCCAGCAGCGTACGCGGGGACCTTAAGGGTGAAGCTTTCTTT	CASSVRGDLKGEAFF
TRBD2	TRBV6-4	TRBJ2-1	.	TGTGCCAGCAGTGACTCGGGTAGCGGGAGTGTCGACAATGAGCAGTTCTTC	CASSDSGSGSVDNEQFF
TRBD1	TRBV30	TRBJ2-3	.	TGTGCCTGGAGTGTAGGGCAGGGGGACACAGATACGCAGTATTTT	CAWSVGQGDTDTQYF
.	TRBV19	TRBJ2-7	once	TGTGCCAGCACCGTGGGCCTAGACAGCGCCTACGAGCAGTACTTC	CASTVGLDSAYEQYF
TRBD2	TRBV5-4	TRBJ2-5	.	TGTGCCAGCAGCTTGGTCCCTCTAGGGGCGGGGGATGAGAAGACCCAGTACTTC	CASSLVPLGAGDEKTQYF
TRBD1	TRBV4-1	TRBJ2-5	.	TGCGCCAGCAGCCAAGAATGGGACAGGGGGCGAGAGACCCAGTACTTC	CASSQEWDRGRETQYF
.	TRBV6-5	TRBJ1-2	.	TGTGCCAGCAGTTACAAGACAACCAACTATGGCTACACCTTC	CASSYKTTNYGYTF
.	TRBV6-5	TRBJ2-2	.	TGTGCCAGCAGTTACGGGAGAGGGAACACCGGGGAGCTGTTTTTT	CASSYGRGNTGELFF
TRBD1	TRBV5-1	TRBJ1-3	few	TGCGCCAGCAGCCTGGACAGGGCTGGAAACACCATATATTTT	CASSLDRAGNTIYF
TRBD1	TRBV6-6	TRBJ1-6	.	TGTGCCAGCAGTCAAGGGACAGGGAGTTCACCCCTCCACTTT	CASSQGTGSSPLHF
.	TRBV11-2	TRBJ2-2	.	TGTGCCAGCAGGCCGAATACCTTAGCGGCGGGCGACACCGGGGAGCTGTTTTTT	CASRPNTLAAGDTGELFF
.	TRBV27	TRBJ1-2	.	TGTGCCAGCAGCCCCTCGGCGGGGTTGTTATATGGCTACACCTTC	CASSPSAGLLYGYTF
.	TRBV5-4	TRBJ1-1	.	TGTGCCAGCAGCCACGACAGGCCGAACACTGAAGCTTTCTTT	CASSHDRPNTEAFF
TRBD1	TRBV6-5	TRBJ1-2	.	TGTGCCAGCAGTTCCGGACAGGGCCCTAACTATGGCTACCCCTTC	CASSSGQGPNYGYPF
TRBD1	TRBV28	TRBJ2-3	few	TGTGCCAGCCGAGACAGGGGGGGAGATACGCAGTATTTT	CASRDRGGDTQYF
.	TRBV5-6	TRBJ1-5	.	TGTGCCAGCAGCCCGGTGACAGTCGGGGGAAGACAGCCCCAGCATTTT	CASSPVTVGGRQPQHF
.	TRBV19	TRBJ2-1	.	TGTGCCAGTAGTTCCCGGGCGGGGCCGAATGAGCAGTTCTTC	CASSSRAGPNEQFF
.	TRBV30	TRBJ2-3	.	TGTGCCTTCTCAGCGGGTCCAGTCTCGAGCACAGATACGCAGTATTTT	CAFSAGPVSSTDTQYF
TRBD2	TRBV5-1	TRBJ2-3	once	TGCGCCAGCAGCTTGGCCGGGAGGCGAGGAGATACGCAGTATTTT	CASSLAGRRGDTQYF
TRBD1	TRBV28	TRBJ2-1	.	TGTGCCAGCAGTTCGGGACAGCAATACAATGAGCAGTTCTTC	CASSSGQQYNEQFF
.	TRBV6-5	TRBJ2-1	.	TGTGCCAGCAGTTACTCAGCTTACAATGAGCAGTTCTTC	CASSYSAYNEQFF
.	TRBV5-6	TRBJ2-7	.	TGTGCCAGCAGCTTTACTGTCTCCTACGAGCAGTACTTC	CASSFTVSYEQYF
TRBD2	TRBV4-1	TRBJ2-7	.	TGCGCCAGCAGCCAAGGACCGGGACTAGCGGACTACGAGCAGTACTTC	CASSQGPGLADYEQYF
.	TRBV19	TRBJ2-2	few	TGTGCCAGTAAAGACTACCTGAACACCGGGGAGCTGTTTTTT	CASKDYLNTGELFF